A selection of T cell receptor beta chains follows, all from one sample in a study of blood T cell repertoires in COVID-19. This table comes from immunoSEQ multiplex PCR, and its TCRdb copy is limited to in-frame clones, with some not included. The table includes around 150,000 clones, over 80% detected once. Sequencing used PBMCs or T cells enriched from blood (not recorded which). The receptors were sampled from a man in his sixties or seventies who had been exposed to COVID-19. The CDR3 runs from the conserved cysteine through the conserved F or W. A D gene is named only where the DNA matches it firmly. Rows give clone size only sometimes, using once, few, many, or a class for an expanded clone.

>TRBV4-2|TRBJ2-3|-|-|18
CASSQEARGGASTDTQYF
TGTGCCAGCAGCCAAGAGGCTAGAGGGGGGGCTAGCACAGATACGCAGTATTTT
>TRBV29-1|TRBJ2-3|-|-|12
CSVDRGTDTQYF
TGCAGCGTTGACAGGGGTACAGATACGCAGTATTTT
>TRBV29-1|TRBJ2-7|-|-|13
CSVEKRVGGEQYF
TGCAGCGTTGAAAAACGGGTCGGGGGAGAGCAGTACTTC
>TRBV10-3|TRBJ1-1|-|TRBD1|13
CAIYDTGGAEAFF
TGTGCCATCTATGATACAGGGGGGGCTGAAGCTTTCTTT
>TRBV6-5|TRBJ1-6|-|-|15
CASRMTTGPSPPLHF
TGTGCCAGCAGGATGACGACAGGACCTTCTCCACCCCTCCACTTT
>TRBV28|TRBJ1-1|few|-|13
CASSFLWRGEAFF
TGTGCCAGCAGTTTCCTATGGAGGGGTGAAGCTTTCTTT
>TRBV7-8|TRBJ1-6|-|TRBD1|14
CASSLGQGVAPLHF
TGTGCCAGCAGCTTAGGACAGGGGGTTGCACCCCTCCACTTT
>TRBV2|TRBJ2-7|once|-|14
CASSDHGGGYEQYF
TGTGCCAGCAGTGATCATGGGGGCGGTTACGAGCAGTACTTC
>TRBV11-1|TRBJ1-5|-|TRBD1|16
CASSLWTGNSNQPQHF
TGTGCCAGCAGCCTATGGACAGGGAATAGCAATCAGCCCCAGCATTTT
>TRBV6-2/TRBV6-3|TRBJ1-1|-|TRBD1|15
CASSSLFRDRGEAFF
TGTGCCAGCAGTTCTCTTTTCCGGGACAGGGGCGAGGCTTTCTTT
>TRBV19|TRBJ1-6|-|-|12
CASSSLNSPLHF
TGTGCCAGTAGTTCCCTGAATTCACCCCTCCACTTT
>TRBV7-8|TRBJ1-2|once|TRBD1|15
CASSTWTGRDYGYTF
TGTGCCAGCAGCACCTGGACAGGGCGGGACTATGGCTACACCTTC
>TRBV5-5|TRBJ1-1|-|-|15
CASSSRGGRNTEAFF
TGTGCCAGCAGCTCCCGGGGAGGTAGGAACACTGAAGCTTTCTTT
>TRBV3-1/TRBV3-2|TRBJ1-1|-|-|12
CASSQVGGEAFF
TGTGCCAGCAGCCAAGTTGGAGGGGAAGCTTTCTTT
>TRBV28|TRBJ1-1|-|TRBD1|15
CASSPAGRGETEAFF
TGTGCCAGCAGCCCAGCGGGCAGGGGGGAGACTGAAGCTTTCTTT
>TRBV5-1|TRBJ2-5|-|TRBD2|15
CASSEGLAGKETQYF
TGCGCCAGCAGCGAGGGACTAGCGGGAAAAGAGACCCAGTACTTC
>TRBV28|TRBJ1-5|few|TRBD1|17
CASSLWGQGDGNQPQHF
TGTGCCAGCAGTTTATGGGGACAGGGGGACGGCAATCAGCCCCAGCATTTT
>TRBV5-5|TRBJ1-2|-|TRBD1|14
CASSPGQANYGYTF
TGTGCCAGCAGCCCCGGACAGGCTAACTATGGCTACACCTTC
>TRBV5-1|TRBJ2-1|-|TRBD2|18
CASSRRTSGGALGNEQFF
TGCGCCAGCAGCCGTCGAACTAGCGGGGGGGCCCTTGGGAATGAGCAGTTCTTC
>TRBV7-2|TRBJ1-2|-|-|18
CASSLGGGRPNSNYGYTF
TGTGCCAGCAGCTTAGGGGGGGGACGCCCGAATAGCAACTATGGCTACACCTTC
>TRBV10-3|TRBJ2-1|-|-|16
CAISESNTGTLDEQFF
TGTGCCATCAGTGAGTCGAATACAGGGACATTAGATGAGCAGTTCTTC
>TRBV4-1|TRBJ1-5|once|-|19
CASSQFPLSRPGSNQPQHF
TGCGCCAGCAGCCAATTTCCCCTGTCTCGCCCAGGGAGCAATCAGCCCCAGCATTTT
>TRBV2|TRBJ2-3|-|-|16
CASKRGIASSTDTQYF
TGTGCCAGCAAACGCGGGATCGCGTCTAGCACAGATACGCAGTATTTT
>TRBV28|TRBJ1-4|-|-|15
CASSRGAPSNEKLFF
TGTGCCAGCAGTCGTGGGGCGCCGAGTAATGAAAAACTGTTTTTT
>TRBV14|TRBJ1-1|-|-|13
CASSLGNVGEAFF
TGTGCCAGCAGCCTCGGGAATGTCGGTGAAGCTTTCTTT
>TRBV4-3|TRBJ2-7|-|TRBD2|16
CASSQGWREGHYEQYF
TGCGCCAGCAGCCAAGGTTGGCGGGAGGGCCACTACGAGCAGTACTTC
>TRBV19|TRBJ2-7|-|-|13
CATSGTYSYEQYF
TGTGCCACCTCCGGGACATACTCCTACGAGCAGTACTTC
>TRBV12-3/TRBV12-4|TRBJ1-2|-|-|13
CATRGGAGYGYTF
TGTGCCACTCGGGGGGGGGCTGGATATGGCTACACCTTC
>TRBV29-1|TRBJ2-7|-|TRBD2|13
CSVASGGSYEQYF
TGCAGCGTTGCTAGCGGGGGATCCTACGAGCAGTACTTC
>TRBV7-9|TRBJ2-5|-|-|14
CASSLVLGGETQYF
TGTGCCAGCAGCTTAGTGCTGGGAGGTGAGACCCAGTACTTC
>TRBV2|TRBJ2-3|few|-|12
CASEQGTDTQYF
TGTGCCAGCGAACAGGGCACAGATACGCAGTATTTT
>TRBV27|TRBJ1-2|-|-|13
CASSSIPGWGYTF
TGTGCCAGCAGTTCCATCCCTGGCTGGGGCTACACCTTC
>TRBV7-2|TRBJ2-3|-|TRBD1|16
CASSLNGQGSTDTQYF
TGTGCCAGCAGCTTAAACGGACAGGGGAGCACAGATACGCAGTATTTT
>TRBV14|TRBJ2-7|-|TRBD1|15
CASSPLTGGGIQQYF
TGTGCCAGCAGCCCATTGACAGGGGGAGGGATACAACAGTACTTC
>TRBV2|TRBJ2-3|-|TRBD2|18
CASKRTSGSKGWTDTQYF
TGTGCCAGCAAACGGACTAGCGGGAGTAAGGGATGGACAGATACGCAGTATTTT
>TRBV4-1|TRBJ2-5|-|TRBD2|13
CASSQDPSGDQYF
TGCGCCAGCAGCCAGGACCCGAGCGGGGACCAGTACTTC
>TRBV10-3|TRBJ1-1|-|TRBD1|15
CAISNTGVPNTEAFF
TGTGCCATCAGTAATACAGGGGTTCCGAACACTGAAGCTTTCTTT
>TRBV11-2|TRBJ2-1|-|TRBD2|15
CASSSSSGSYNEQFF
TGTGCCAGCAGCTCTTCTAGCGGCTCCTACAATGAGCAGTTCTTC
>TRBV9|TRBJ2-5|-|TRBD1|16
CASSDNRGSSQETQYF
TGTGCCAGCAGCGATAACAGGGGAAGTAGCCAAGAGACCCAGTACTTC
>TRBV7-9|TRBJ1-4|few|TRBD1|16
CASSSTYRGTNEKLFF
TGTGCCAGCAGCTCGACTTACAGGGGTACTAATGAAAAACTGTTTTTT
>TRBV18|TRBJ2-7|-|TRBD2|15
CASSPLEAGYGEQYF
TGTGCCAGCTCACCACTGGAAGCGGGATATGGGGAGCAGTACTTC
>TRBV27|TRBJ2-2|-|TRBD1|17
CASSDLTGAPFTGELFF
TGTGCCAGCAGCGACCTGACAGGGGCTCCTTTCACCGGGGAGCTGTTTTTT
>TRBV18|TRBJ2-7|-|-|14
CASSPQSGADEQYF
TGTGCCAGCTCACCACAATCAGGGGCCGACGAGCAGTACTTC
>TRBV28|TRBJ1-4|-|TRBD1|13
CASNRGTNEKLFF
TGTGCCAGCAACAGGGGAACTAATGAAAAACTGTTTTTT
>TRBV12-3/TRBV12-4|TRBJ1-5|-|-|13
CASRLISNQPQHF
TGTGCCAGCAGACTAATTAGCAATCAGCCCCAGCATTTT